This entry lists 18 T cell receptor beta chains sequenced from one sample in a study of blood T cell repertoires in COVID-19. Assay used: immunoSEQ multiplex PCR; TCRdb lists only in-frame clones, some missing. The sample carries some 260,000 clones, roughly 90% recorded once. The sample comprised peripheral blood. Receptor source: a human donor in a cohort sampled during active COVID-19.

The chain employs TRBV30 and TRBJ1-5; no definite D call. Germline CDR1 reads GTSNPN; CDR2 reads SVGIG (reference sequence). The V end was cut by 2 bases, the J end by 6 bases, with 11 bases between. The CDR3 spans 13 residues. CDR3 DNA sequence: TGTGCCTGGAGTTCGACGAGGAGTCAGCCCCAGCATTTT. Protein product: CAWSSTRSQPQHF. The full variable domain, its missing parts supplied by reference TRBV30 and TRBJ1-5, is SQTIHQWPATLVQPVGSPLSLECTVEGTSNPNLYWYRQAAGRGLQLLFYSVGIGQISSEVPQNLSASRPQDRQFILSSKKLLLSDSGFYLCAWSSTRSQPQHFGDGTRLSIL.

This chain connects TRBV29-1 to TRBJ1-2; D possibly corresponds to TRBD1 (6 bases). In germline, CDR1 is SQVTM, CDR2 ANQGSEA. V was trimmed by 6 bases and J by 5 bases, leaving 10 bases between them. The CDR3 length is 11 residues. The CDR3 coding sequence is TGCAGCGTCAACACAGGGTATGGCTACACCTTC. The encoded protein is CSVNTGYGYTF.

The chain is built from TRBV10-1 and TRBJ1-1; D may be TRBD1 (6 bases). The V gene's germline CDR1 is WNHNN and CDR2 SYGVQD (reference sequence). The length of the CDR3 is 13 residues. V was cut by 2 bases and J by 5 bases, with 9 bases left in between. Here the CDR3 DNA reads TGCGCCAGCAGTGAGACAGGGAAGACTGAAGCTTTCTTT. Encoded protein: CASSETGKTEAFF.

The chain uses TRBV4-1 and TRBJ1-3; D ambiguous. The CDR3 covers 14 residues. The germline CDR1 and CDR2 sequences are MGHRA and YSYEKL. V lost 2 bases and J lost 2, with 7 bases in between. The CDR3 coding sequence is TGCGCCAGCAGCCAATTCGCGGCTGGAAACACCATATATTTT. Translated: CASSQFAAGNTIYF.

The rearrangement links TRBV5-6 to TRBJ1-1; no firm D call. CDR1 SGHDT and CDR2 YYEEEE come from the germline V gene. CDR3 length: 15 residues. Deletions cut 0 bases from V and 1 base from J, with 10 bases between. The CDR3 sequence: CASSLVVRPNTEAFF. The CDR3 DNA is TGTGCCAGCAGCTTGGTTGTCAGGCCGAACACTGAAGCTTTCTTT.

The rearrangement links TRBV7-2 to TRBJ1-6; D gene unclear. V lost 5 bases, J lost 7 bases, and 15 bases lay in between. Germline CDR1 reads SGHTA; CDR2 reads FQGNSA. This CDR3 is built from 15 residues. For the CDR3, the DNA is TGTGCCAGCAGCCCTACATCGTTGGGCAATTCACCCCTCCACTTT. Residues: CASSPTSLGNSPLHF.

This clone came up once. This chain connects TRBV7-2 to TRBJ2-7, with TRBD1 matching 11 bases. V lost 5 bases, J lost 3 bases, and 9 bases stayed unmatched. Germline CDR1 SGHTA, CDR2 FQGNSA. The CDR3 has 16 residues. The CDR3 DNA sequence: TGTGCCAGCAGCCAATTTACCGGGACAGGGGGCTACGAGCAGTACTTC. It translates to CASSQFTGTGGYEQYF.

V gene TRBV18 combines with J gene TRBJ1-1, with D perhaps TRBD1 (5 bases). Germline values: CDR1 KGHSH, CDR2 LQKENI. The CDR3 is 14 amino acids. V was clipped by 3 bases and J by 11 bases, with 19 bases between them. The DNA for the CDR3 is TGTGCCAGCTCACCCTTAACGGACACCCCGACGGCTTTCTTT. Translation: CASSPLTDTPTAFF.

The rearrangement links TRBV5-1 to TRBJ1-2; 9 nucleotides match TRBD1. Germline lookup yields CDR1 SGHRS and CDR2 YFSETQ. This CDR3 region has 15 residues. V gave up 0 bases and J gave up 4 bases; unmatched junction bases: 4. DNA of the CDR3: TGCGCCAGCAGCTTGGAGACAGGGGGGCTCTATGGCTACACCTTC. Protein: CASSLETGGLYGYTF.

This rearrangement joins TRBV7-2 to TRBJ2-5; 7 bases agree with TRBD2. The CDR3 runs to 12 residues. Germline assignment: CDR1 SGHTA and CDR2 FQGNSA. Germline trimming cut 7 bases from V and 5 bases from J; bases unmatched to any gene: 4. The CDR3 spells CASTLGGETQYF. In DNA, the CDR3 is TGTGCCAGCACCTTGGGAGGGGAGACCCAGTACTTC.

The J gene is TRBJ2-2, the V gene TRBV7-8; 7 bases align to TRBD1. J lost 4 bases, V lost 7 bases, and 3 bases had no gene match. CDR3 size: 13 residues. The germline CDR1 and CDR2 sequences are SGHVS and FQNEAQ. The CDR3 region has the DNA TGTGCCAGCAACAGGGGACGCACCGGGGAGCTGTTTTTT. It specifies CASNRGRTGELFF.

The rearrangement uses TRBV7-2 and TRBJ2-3; 10 nucleotides match TRBD2. The V gene end was trimmed by 1 base and the J gene end by 3 bases; junction bases not matched to a gene: 4. The CDR3 runs 16 residues. CDR1 and CDR2 (germline): SGHTA, FQGNSA. The CDR3 sequence: CASSLVVSGGTDTQYF. CDR3 nucleotide sequence: TGTGCCAGCAGCTTAGTTGTTAGCGGGGGGACAGATACGCAGTATTTT.

The rearrangement links TRBV10-3 to TRBJ1-1; possible D gene TRBD1, 5 bases. V was trimmed by 0 bases and J by 11 bases, leaving 13 bases between them. CDR3 length equals 13 residues. CDR1 and CDR2 (germline): ENHRY, SYGVKD. The CDR3 DNA follows: TGTGCCATCAGTGAGTCGGGGCCGGTGAGGGCTTTCTTT. Residues: CAISESGPVRAFF.

This clone was observed a single time. The genes are TRBV7-2 and TRBJ2-7, with 10 bases matching TRBD1. In germline, CDR1 is SGHTA, CDR2 FQGNSA. The CDR3 runs 15 residues. The V and J ends lost 5 bases and 4 bases, in that order; junction bases with no gene match: 8. The CDR3 spells CASSPPGQGWYEQYF. The CDR3 DNA is TGTGCCAGCAGCCCGCCGGGACAGGGGTGGTACGAGCAGTACTTC.

This chain links TRBV7-2 with TRBJ2-7, with unresolved D. This CDR3 spans 13 amino acids. The V gene's germline CDR1 is SGHTA and CDR2 FQGNSA. V was pared by 5 bases and J by 6 bases, with 14 bases between. DNA for the CDR3: TGTGCCAGCAGCCCCGACAACACAAGCGAGCAGTACTTC. Translated: CASSPDNTSEQYF.

V gene TRBV7-3 combines with J gene TRBJ1-2, with 12 bases identical to TRBD1. The CDR3 length is 15 residues. The V segment lost 5 bases and the J segment 8 bases; nucleotides outside the gene matches: 9. Germline V gives CDR1 SGHTA, CDR2 FQGTGA. CDR3 residues: CASSDPGQGARGYTF. DNA of the CDR3: TGTGCCAGCAGCGACCCGGGACAGGGGGCGAGGGGCTACACCTTC.

This chain connects TRBV27 to TRBJ1-5; D gene uncertain. The CDR3 contains 14 residues. Trimming removed 3 bases at V and 0 bases at J, with 6 bases between. Germline V lookup: CDR1 MNHEY, CDR2 SMNVEV (reference sequence). In DNA form, the CDR3 reads TGTGCCAGCAGTTTCGGGGATAGCAATCAGCCCCAGCATTTT. This gives the protein CASSFGDSNQPQHF.

This chain links TRBV3-1 (or the pseudogene TRBV3-2) with TRBJ2-7; 8 bases are shared with TRBD1. The V gene end was trimmed by 5 bases and the J gene end by 2 bases; junction bases not matched to a gene: 5. The CDR3 length is 14 residues. CDR1 is LGHDT and CDR2 is YNNKEL in the germline V gene (reference sequence). CDR3 protein: CASSARTGTYEQYF. The CDR3, as DNA: TGTGCCAGCAGCGCTCGGACAGGGACCTACGAGCAGTACTTC.